The 19 T cell receptor beta chains reported below all come from one sample, sequenced in a study of identical twins. TCRdb used MiXCR to reprocess the 5' RACE reads, holding one entry per CDR3 protein. The sample has 500,000 to 650,000 distinct CDR3 sequences, about 7.6% seen once. This sample also appeared in a second study, on yellow fever vaccine responses in identical twins.

Sequencing was performed on PBMCs. Every receptor here comes from a woman younger than 35 in good health.

This clonotype was recorded many times. This chain uses TRBV2 with TRBJ1-5, with D unresolved. Per germline, CDR1 SNHLY and CDR2 FYNNEI. V gave up 1 base and J gave up 6 bases, with 7 bases separating them. The CDR3 totals 13 residues. The CDR3, as DNA: TGTGCCAGCAGTGAAGAGGGAGGTCAGCCCCAGCATTTT. Translated: CASSEEGGQPQHF.

This clonotype appeared many times. V and J are TRBV10-3 and TRBJ1-1; D is possibly TRBD1 (6 bases). Germline V gives CDR1 ENHRY, CDR2 SYGVKD. This CDR3 contains 15 residues. The ends were cut back, 0 bases at V and 0 bases at J, with 8 bases in the middle. In nucleotides, the CDR3 is TGTGCCATCAGTGAGTCAGGGGGGATGAACACTGAAGCTTTCTTT. It translates to CAISESGGMNTEAFF.

Worth noting for this clonotype: A much larger clone sits a single nucleotide away, making a read error possible. The chain joins TRBV28 to TRBJ2-7, with D perhaps TRBD2 (6 bases). Germline V CDR1 and CDR2: MDHEN, SYDVKM. Trimming took 5 bases from V and 0 from J, leaving 26 bases between them. CDR3 length: 19 residues. DNA for the CDR3: TGTGCCAGCAGTGGGTGGGGCAGGGAGGTTTTCCGAAGCTCCTACGAGCAGTACTTC. It is translated as CASSGWGREVFRSSYEQYF.

CDR3 in amino acids: CASSLGSAVNYGYTF. CDR3 DNA: TGCGCCAGCAGCTTGGGAAGTGCGGTAAACTATGGCTACACCTTC. The chain carries TRBV5-1 and TRBJ1-2, with D uncertain. The V and J ends lost 0 bases and 2 bases respectively, with 11 bases between them. The CDR3 consists of 15 residues. Germline loops: CDR1 SGHRS, CDR2 YFSETQ.

This clonotype appeared many times. V and J are TRBV14 and TRBJ2-5, with a weak D call TRBD2 (5 bases). Germline CDR1 and CDR2: SGHDN and FVKESK. This CDR3 is 14 amino acids long. V lost 3 bases and J lost 0, with 8 bases in between. CDR3 DNA sequence: TGTGCCAGCAGCCAGGACTGGAACCAAGAGACCCAGTACTTC. Amino acids: CASSQDWNQETQYF.

There are many counts of this clonotype. The rearrangement joins TRBV5-5 to TRBJ1-3; a weak D match, TRBD1 (5 bases). Germline V gene sequence: CDR1 SGHKS, CDR2 YYEKEE (reference sequence). V shed 2 bases and J shed 2 bases, with 14 bases lying between them. This CDR3 has 16 amino acids. CDR3 amino acids: CASSFSGTNPGNTIYF. The CDR3 bases are TGTGCCAGCAGCTTTTCCGGGACTAATCCTGGAAACACCATATATTTT. Full variable domain (missing parts from reference TRBV5-5 and TRBJ1-3): DAGVTQSPTHLIKTRGQQVTLRCSPISGHKSVSWYQQVLGQGPQFIFQYYEKEERGRGNFPDRFSARQFPNYSSELNVNALLLGDSALYLCASSFSGTNPGNTIYFGEGSWLTVV.

This clonotype was observed at least ten times. The V gene is TRBV4-2, the J gene TRBJ2-2; 14 nucleotides match TRBD2. The V gene's germline CDR1 is LGHNA and CDR2 YNFKEQ. The CDR3 is 16 residues long. V gave up 4 bases and J gave up 9 bases; unmatched junction bases: 7. The CDR3 region is CASSPRTSGGLRELFF. CDR3 sequence (DNA): TGTGCCAGCAGCCCTCGGACTAGCGGGGGGCTACGGGAGCTGTTTTTT.

This clonotype was counted many times. The chain uses TRBV12-3 or TRBV12-4 and TRBJ1-1; D is perhaps TRBD1 (6 bases). The V end lost 3 bases, the J end lost 1 base, and 15 bases lay between the germline ends. CDR3 size: 16 residues. The CDR3 DNA follows: TGTGCCAGCAGTTTCGGGGGGCCCAAAGCGAACACTGAAGCTTTCTTT. It is translated as CASSFGGPKANTEAFF.

This clonotype turned up a few times. The chain joins TRBV9 to TRBJ1-1; no clear D gene. The V and J ends lost 0 bases and 7 bases respectively, with 7 bases between them. Germline V gene lookup returns CDR1 SGDLS and CDR2 YYNGEE. This CDR3 has 12 residues. The CDR3 sequence: CASSVGGSEAFF. The CDR3 region has the DNA TGTGCCAGCAGCGTAGGGGGTAGTGAAGCTTTCTTT.

This clonotype was seen many times. The gene calls are TRBV12-3 or TRBV12-4 and TRBJ2-3, with TRBD2 matching over 7 bases. The CDR3 sequence is 15 residues long. The V and J ends lost 6 bases and 3 bases, in that order; junction bases with no gene match: 9. The CDR3 DNA is TGTGCCAGCAGAAACAGGACCGGGGGGACAGATACGCAGTATTTT. Translated: CASRNRTGGTDTQYF.

The table lists this clonotype with many counts. J is TRBJ1-2 and V is TRBV5-1; D is perhaps TRBD1 (6 bases). V was trimmed by 1 base and J by 1 base, leaving 11 bases between them. The CDR3 has 15 amino acids. The germline gives CDR1 SGHRS, CDR2 YFSETQ. This chain's CDR3 is CASSLTGTLNYGYTF. The CDR3 DNA reads as TGCGCCAGCAGCTTGACCGGGACACTTAACTATGGCTACACCTTC.

The V and J genes are TRBV29-1 and TRBJ2-3, with 7 bases aligning to TRBD2. From germline, CDR1 is SQVTM and CDR2 ANQGSEA. Trimming removed 6 bases from V and 5 bases from J; junction bases left unmatched: 8. CDR3 length equals 13 residues. The CDR3 loop reads CSVPGLQRDTQYF. CDR3 bases: TGCAGCGTCCCGGGACTACAAAGAGATACGCAGTATTTT.

This clonotype was found a few times. The chain links TRBV10-3 to TRBJ2-7; 9 positions agree with TRBD1. This CDR3 is built from 16 residues. Looked up from germline, CDR1 is ENHRY and CDR2 is SYGVKD. The ends lost 0 bases at V and 5 bases at J; junction bases unmatched: 8. CDR3 coding DNA: TGTGCCATCAGTGAGTCGGGGACAGGGTCGGGCCACGAGCAGTACGTC. Its protein product is CAISESGTGSGHEQYV.

Ten or more counts support this clonotype. The chain carries TRBV3-1 and TRBJ2-1, with a weak D call TRBD2 (6 bases). Per the germline V gene, CDR1 is LGHDT and CDR2 is YNNKEL (reference sequence). Trimming took off 1 base at V and 3 bases at J, with 10 bases between the two ends. CDR3 length: 15 amino acids. The CDR3 is CASSQAGGNYNEQFF. The CDR3 nucleotides are TGTGCCAGCAGCCAAGCCGGGGGAAACTACAATGAGCAGTTCTTC.

This clonotype appeared many times. The rearrangement uses TRBV29-1 and TRBJ2-1, with TRBD2 matching over 9 bases. Germline V gene data show CDR1 as SQVTM and CDR2 as ANQGSEA. The CDR3 totals 15 residues. V was clipped by 4 bases and J by 9 bases; unmatched bases: 13. DNA of the CDR3: TGCAGCGTTGGGTTTCGGCTAGCGGGATTTAGTGAGCAGTTCTTC. It codes for CSVGFRLAGFSEQFF.

This clonotype was recorded at least ten times. The V gene is TRBV4-1, the J gene TRBJ1-2, with D unresolved. This CDR3 is built from 15 residues. V shed 0 bases and J shed 5 bases, with 13 bases lying between them. Looked up from germline, CDR1 is MGHRA and CDR2 is YSYEKL. The CDR3 nucleotides read TGCGCCAGCAGCCAAGATCGTACAGCGGGATATGGCTACACCTTC. It translates to CASSQDRTAGYGYTF.

The chain joins TRBV20-1 to TRBJ2-1; 8 bases line up with TRBD2. This CDR3 has 13 residues. From germline, CDR1 is DFQATT and CDR2 SNEGSKA (reference sequence). V lost 3 bases and J lost 7; bases outside the gene matches: 5. The CDR3 here is CSASREGVNEQFF. Here the CDR3 DNA reads TGCAGTGCTAGTCGGGAGGGCGTGAATGAGCAGTTCTTC.

J is TRBJ2-5 and V is TRBV20-1, with unresolved D. The V gene lost 1 base and the J gene lost 0 bases, with 12 bases spanning the gap. This CDR3 region has 15 residues. Germline V CDR1 and CDR2: DFQATT, SNEGSKA (reference sequence). The CDR3 DNA reads TGCAGTGCTAGAGGGACCGCAGTGTACCAAGAGACCCAGTACTTC. It specifies CSARGTAVYQETQYF.

CDR3 DNA sequence: TGTGCCAGCACCCAGGGGGCAAAACGCTCTGGGGCCAACGTCCTGACTTTC. This translates into CASTQGAKRSGANVLTF. This chain joins TRBV11-2 and TRBJ2-6, with 8 bases matching TRBD1. Germline-derived CDR1 and CDR2 are SGHAT and FQNNGV. This CDR3 has 17 residues. Germline trimming cut 7 bases from V and 0 bases from J; bases unmatched to any gene: 8.